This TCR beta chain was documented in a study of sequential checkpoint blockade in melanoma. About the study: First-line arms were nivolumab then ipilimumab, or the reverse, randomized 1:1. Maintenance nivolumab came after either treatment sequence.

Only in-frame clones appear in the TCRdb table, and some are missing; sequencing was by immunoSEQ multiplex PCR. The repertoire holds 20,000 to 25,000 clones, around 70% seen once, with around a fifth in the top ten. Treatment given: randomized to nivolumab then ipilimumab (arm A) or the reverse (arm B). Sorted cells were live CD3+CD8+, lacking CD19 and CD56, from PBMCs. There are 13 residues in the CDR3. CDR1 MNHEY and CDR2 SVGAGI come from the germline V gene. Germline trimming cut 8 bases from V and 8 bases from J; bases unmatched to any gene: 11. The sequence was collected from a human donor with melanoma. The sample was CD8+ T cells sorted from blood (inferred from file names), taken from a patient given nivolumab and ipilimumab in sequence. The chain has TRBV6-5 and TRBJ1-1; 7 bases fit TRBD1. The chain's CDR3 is CASGLVQGGEAFF. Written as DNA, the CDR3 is TGTGCCAGCGGTCTGGTTCAGGGGGGAGAAGCTTTCTTT.